The clone carrying this T cell receptor (beta chain) was recorded at least ten times. The data are from a study of response to subunit inactivated influenza vaccine. From the RT-PCR reads, TCRdb called clonotypes with MiXCR, one entry per CDR3 protein. The sample has about 170,000 distinct CDR3 sequences; about 12% are singletons. The ends were cut back, 0 bases at V and 5 bases at J, with 14 bases in the middle. Germline CDR1 is SGDLS and CDR2 is YYNGEE. The CDR3 sequence is 15 residues long. These data were also filed under a second study, of T cells expressing NK-cell markers. That work adds: UMIs accompanied the 5'RACE template switching by which TCR beta cDNA was made.

The TCR was taken from a man between 50 and 59 years old who received an inactivated influenza vaccine. This chain uses TRBV9 with TRBJ1-2; D unresolved. Sequenced here: CD8+ T cells sorted from PBMCs, sampled approximately 13 days after vaccination. Written as DNA, the CDR3 is TGTGCCAGCAGCGTAGTGTCATCGGCTGTGTATGGCTACACCTTC. Encoded protein: CASSVVSSAVYGYTF. Combining the CDR3 with reference TRBV9 and TRBJ1-2 gives the whole variable domain DSGVTQTPKHLITATGQRVTLRCSPRSGDLSVYWYQQSLDQGLQFLIQYYNGEERAKGNILERFSAQQFPDLHSELNLSSLELGDSALYFCASSVVSSAVYGYTFGSGTRLTVV.